This T cell receptor beta chain was observed in a study of cytotoxic CD8 clonotypes in ibrutinib-treated CLL. The CDR3 has 15 residues. CDR1 and CDR2 (germline): KGHSY, FQNENV. Between the trimmed V and J ends, which lost 0 bases and 3 bases, there was a span of 12 bases. Using immunoSEQ multiplex PCR, the repertoire was profiled, and TCRdb retains in-frame clones only, with some absent. The sample includes 250,000 or so clones, 70% of them seen just once. Remarks on this clone: No antigen is known for it.

Study-wide results and caveats: Baseline clonality exceeded age-matched healthy donors and tracked circulating CD8+ T-cell counts.

The source is a human donor with chronic lymphocytic leukemia. The chain carries TRBV16 and TRBJ2-7, with a tentative D call TRBD1 (6 bases). This sample comprised PBMCs, obtained after 24 months of ibrutinib treatment. CDR3 nucleotide sequence: TGTGCCAGCAGCCAATCGAGAGGACAGAACTACGAGCAGTACTTC. Residues: CASSQSRGQNYEQYF. Full variable domain (rest looked up from reference TRBV16 and TRBJ2-7): GEEVAQTPKHLVRGEGQKAKLYCAPIKGHSYVFWYQQVLKNEFKFLISFQNENVFDETGMPKERFSAKCLPNSPCSLEIQATKLEDSAVYFCASSQSRGQNYEQYFGPGTRLTVT.